Shown below are 10 T cell receptor beta chains from a single sample sequenced in a study of blood T cell repertoires in COVID-19. The table came from immunoSEQ multiplex PCR; TCRdb's copy has only in-frame clones and leaves some out. The sample carries fewer than 400,000 clones, under 90% recorded once. Sequenced sample: PBMCs or T cells enriched from blood (not recorded which). These receptors came from a man aged 60 to 75 who had recovered from COVID-19.

The rearrangement links TRBV2 to TRBJ2-3; 13 bases match TRBD2. Germline CDR1 reads SNHLY; CDR2 reads FYNNEI. The CDR3 covers 17 residues. Trimming cost V 8 bases and J 2 bases; bases outside gene matches: 10. This CDR3 is CASLLAGGRGATDTQYF. The DNA for the CDR3 is TGTGCCAGCCTACTAGCGGGAGGGAGGGGTGCCACAGATACGCAGTATTTT.

The chain has TRBV27 and TRBJ2-2; 7 nucleotides align to TRBD1. Trimming took 6 bases from V and 1 from J; bases not matched to a gene: 5. The CDR3 is made up of 15 amino acids. Germline V gene lookup returns CDR1 MNHEY and CDR2 SMNVEV (reference sequence). This CDR3 reads CASREGQVNTGELFF. The DNA for the CDR3 is TGTGCCAGCAGGGAAGGACAGGTGAACACCGGGGAGCTGTTTTTT.

The chain employs TRBV19 and TRBJ2-3, with D maybe TRBD1 (6 bases). Trimming cost V 6 bases and J 6 bases, with 19 bases left between them. Germline loops: CDR1 LNHDA, CDR2 SQIVND (reference sequence). The CDR3 runs 15 residues. The CDR3 DNA follows: TGTGCCAGTAGGTTACAGGGTTCTGACTTGGATACGCAGTATTTT. This gives the protein CASRLQGSDLDTQYF.

The V and J genes are TRBV7-9 and TRBJ1-2; TRBD1 might be the D (6 bases). This CDR3 is built from 15 residues. With 5 bases removed from V and 8 bases from J, the gap between germline ends came to 21 bases. The germline CDR1 and CDR2 sequences are SEHNR and FQNEAQ (reference sequence). The CDR3 bases are TGTGCCAGCAGCCCGGAAATGACAGGCGTTGGAGGCTACACCTTC. Translated, it gives CASSPEMTGVGGYTF.

The CDR3 loop is CASSFGLADPDYNEQFF. CDR3 nucleotides: TGCGCCAGCAGCTTCGGACTAGCCGATCCAGACTACAATGAGCAGTTCTTC. This chain uses TRBV5-1 with TRBJ2-1; TRBD2 matches 8 bases. Trimming at V came to 2 bases and at J to 3 bases, leaving 10 bases not matched to a gene. In germline, CDR1 is SGHRS, CDR2 YFSETQ. The CDR3 consists of 17 residues.

The chain recombines TRBV2 with TRBJ1-4; TRBD1 matches at 8 bases. The CDR3 runs 14 residues. Trimming at V came to 5 bases and at J to 7 bases, leaving 6 bases not matched to a gene. Per germline, CDR1 SNHLY and CDR2 FYNNEI. CDR3 DNA: TGTGCCAGCAGTCCAGGGGGCGCGGGTGAAAAACTGTTTTTT. Residues: CASSPGGAGEKLFF. The full variable domain, rest sourced from reference TRBV2 and TRBJ1-4, is EPEVTQTPSHQVTQMGQEVILRCVPISNHLYFYWYRQILGQKVEFLVSFYNNEISEKSEIFDDQFSVERPDGSNFTLKIRSTKLEDSAMYFCASSPGGAGEKLFFGSGTQLSVL.

The genes are TRBV7-9 and TRBJ1-1, with a possible D match to TRBD1 (5 bases). The ends were cut back, 7 bases at V and 1 base at J, with 16 bases in the middle. CDR3 size: 15 residues. Germline-derived CDR1 and CDR2 are SEHNR and FQNEAQ (reference sequence). CDR3 sequence reads: CASTQGGLSNTEAFF. Here the CDR3 DNA reads TGTGCCAGCACCCAGGGTGGCCTTTCGAACACTGAAGCTTTCTTT.

The chain combines TRBV5-1 with TRBJ2-1; the D gene is possibly TRBD1 (6 bases). CDR3 length: 16 residues. CDR1 is SGHRS, CDR2 YFSETQ, per germline. The V gene lost 2 bases and the J gene lost 8 bases, with 20 bases spanning the gap. CDR3 sequence (DNA): TGCGCCAGCAGCTTAGGGACATCGGTCAACATCCATGAGCAGTTCTTC. Residues: CASSLGTSVNIHEQFF.

The chain is built from TRBV5-8 and TRBJ2-2; TRBD1 matches at 8 bases. The V and J ends lost 4 bases and 1 base, in that order; junction bases with no gene match: 3. This CDR3 has 15 residues. From germline, CDR1 is SGHTS and CDR2 YDEGEE. In DNA, the CDR3 is TGTGCCAGCAGCCGTGGGACAGGGAACACCGGGGAGCTGTTTTTT. It is translated as CASSRGTGNTGELFF.

This chain joins TRBV12-5 and TRBJ2-1; 9 bases are shared with TRBD2. The junction had 9 bases not matched to a gene; V was cut back by 2 bases and J by 7 bases. Germline-derived CDR1 and CDR2 are LGHNT and FRNRAP. The CDR3 runs 16 residues. The CDR3 is CASGLPGLAGDNEQFF. CDR3 nucleotide sequence: TGTGCTAGTGGTTTGCCAGGTTTAGCGGGAGATAATGAGCAGTTCTTC.